This TCR beta chain was identified in a study of shared clonotypes between healthy human individuals. Study in general: Each donor's CD8 memory used one plate, CD8 naive two, each CD4 subset three.

At a deep level, the assay was run. Profiling relied on immunoSEQ multiplex PCR, and the TCRdb table lists in-frame clones only, not all of them. The sample holds about 2 million clones, around 96% seen once. Positive CCR7 selection of CD45RO-negative cells yielded the naive CD8 cells, and terminally differentiated effector memory CD45RA+ cells were excluded. General study results and limits: Roughly 4.6% of naive CD4 clonotypes were common to a few donors. Sorted-subset sequencing was shown by rarefaction to be incomplete despite large depth.

In regard to this clone: Its antigen is unknown.

The V gene's germline CDR1 is LGHNA and CDR2 YNFKEQ. The CDR3 covers 14 residues. Trimming removed 0 bases at V and 3 bases at J, with 9 bases between. Material for sequencing was naive CD8+ T cells sorted from blood. The TCR was taken from a young man in good health. The chain carries TRBV4-2 and TRBJ2-7; a possible D gene is TRBD2 (5 bases). In DNA form, the CDR3 reads TGTGCCAGCAGCCAAGATGACGGGAACTACGAGCAGTACTTC. Translated, it gives CASSQDDGNYEQYF.